This TCR beta chain was observed in a study of OX40 agonist ivuxolimab in advanced cancers. Overall study: Three patients showed partial responses: one hepatocellular carcinoma and two cutaneous melanoma cases.

Trimming left V 0 bases short and J 1 base short, with 3 bases between. In germline, CDR1 is KGHSH, CDR2 LQKENI. The CDR3 has 14 residues. Turning to this clone: Its antigen remains unknown.

Produced via immunoSEQ multiplex PCR; TCRdb's table is partial and in-frame only. The table lists tens of thousands of clones, 89% of them singletons. Study-wide results and caveats: Relative to CD4+ cells, CD8+ T cells on average had more expanded clones.

Any history of autoimmune disease or systemic immunosuppression disqualified patients. Blood sampling took place at baseline, cycle 4 day 1, and cycle 7 day 1. The chain uses TRBV18 and TRBJ2-2; D unresolved. Sequenced material: CD4+ or CD8+ T cells sorted from blood, taken in a trial of the OX40 agonist ivuxolimab. This receptor was obtained from an adult with an advanced solid tumor such as melanoma, head and neck, liver or kidney cancer. The CDR3 protein is CASSPPLNTGELFF. CDR3 nucleotides: TGTGCCAGCTCACCACCGTTGAACACCGGGGAGCTGTTTTTT.